The clone carrying this T cell receptor (beta chain) has a handful of counts. Amplified TCR beta CDR3 regions came from RNA transcripts. When the TCR CDR3 underwent first-round RT-PCR, the HTBI primer set was used. One entry per CDR3 protein, called by TCRdb with MiXCR from the multiplex PCR reads. The sample includes more than 650,000 distinct CDR3 sequences, around 15% seen only once; the top ten take around 9.6%. These data come from a study of T cells in Graves' hyperthyroidism and ophthalmopathy. Trimming cost V 3 bases and J 5 bases, with 10 bases left between them. The CDR3 is 13 amino acids. CDR1 is SGHDN and CDR2 is FVKESK in the germline V gene.

The sequence was obtained from a woman aged 18-35 years with Graves' hyperthyroidism. The chain recombines TRBV14 with TRBJ2-5; D unclear. The sequencing input was blood. The CDR3 is CASSQPERETQYF. In nucleotides, the CDR3 is TGTGCCAGCAGCCAGCCTGAGAGGGAGACCCAGTACTTC.